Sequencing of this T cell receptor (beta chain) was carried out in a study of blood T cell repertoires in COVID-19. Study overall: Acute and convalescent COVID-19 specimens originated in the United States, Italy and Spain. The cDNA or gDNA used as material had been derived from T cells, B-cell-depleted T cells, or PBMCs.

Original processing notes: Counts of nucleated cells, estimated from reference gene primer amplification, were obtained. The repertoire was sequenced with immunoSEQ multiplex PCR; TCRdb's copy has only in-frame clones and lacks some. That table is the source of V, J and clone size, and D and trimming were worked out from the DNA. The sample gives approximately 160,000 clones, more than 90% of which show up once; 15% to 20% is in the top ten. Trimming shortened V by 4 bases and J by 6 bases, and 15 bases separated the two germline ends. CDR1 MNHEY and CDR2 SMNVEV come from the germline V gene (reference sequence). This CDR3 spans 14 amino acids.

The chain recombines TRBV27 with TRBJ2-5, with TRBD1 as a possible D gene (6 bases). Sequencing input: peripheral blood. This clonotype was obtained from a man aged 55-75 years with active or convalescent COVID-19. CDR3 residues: CASSSLLGTKTQYF. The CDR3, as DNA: TGTGCCAGCAGTTCCCTACTAGGGACAAAGACCCAGTACTTC.